The subject of this entry is one T cell receptor beta chain. Its matching antigen is unknown. Method: immunoSEQ multiplex PCR; TCRdb's copy keeps in-frame clones and lacks some. Here the sample spans about 64,000 clones, approximately 84% being singletons. The source of the sample is a study of OX40 agonist ivuxolimab in advanced cancers. In the study overall: Patients were given ivuxolimab, an antibody that agonizes OX40 (CD134).

This CDR3 is 12 amino acids long. Germline values: CDR1 LNHDA, CDR2 SQIVND (reference sequence). V was shortened by 5 bases and J by 10 bases, with 14 bases between the two germline ends. Overall study findings and caveats: Averaging showed that CD8+ T cells had more expanded clones than CD4+ did. Within 6 weeks, CD4+ and CD8+ blood T cells expanded clonally at 0.1 to 3.0 mg/kg.

This chain joins TRBV19 and TRBJ2-5; D unresolved. The sample was CD4+ or CD8+ T cells sorted from blood, taken in a trial of the OX40 agonist ivuxolimab. The receptor comes from an adult with an advanced solid tumor such as melanoma, head and neck, liver or kidney cancer. The CDR3 nucleotides are TGTGCCAGTAGTGCCGAATGGGGTGGCCAGTACTTC. The encoded protein is CASSAEWGGQYF. The whole variable domain, filled in from reference TRBV19 and TRBJ2-5, reads DGGITQSPKYLFRKEGQNVTLSCEQNLNHDAMYWYRQDPGQGLRLIYYSQIVNDFQKGDIAEGYSVSREKKESFPLTVTSAQKNPTAFYLCASSAEWGGQYFGPGTRLLVL.